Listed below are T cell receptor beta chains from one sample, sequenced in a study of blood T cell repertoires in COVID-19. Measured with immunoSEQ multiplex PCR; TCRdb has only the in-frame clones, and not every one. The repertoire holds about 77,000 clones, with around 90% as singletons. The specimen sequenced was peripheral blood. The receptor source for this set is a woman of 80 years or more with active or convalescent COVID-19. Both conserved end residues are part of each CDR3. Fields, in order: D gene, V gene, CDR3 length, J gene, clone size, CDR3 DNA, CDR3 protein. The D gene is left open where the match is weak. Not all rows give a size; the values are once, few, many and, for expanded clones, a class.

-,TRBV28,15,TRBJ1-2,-,TGTGCCAGCAGTTTGCCCAGGGATTCCCTCTATGGCTACACCTTC,CASSLPRDSLYGYTF
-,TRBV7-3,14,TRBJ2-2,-,TGTGCCAGCAGCTCCCTCCCGAACACCGGGGAGCTGTTTTTT,CASSSLPNTGELFF
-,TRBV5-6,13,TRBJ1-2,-,TGTGCCAGCAGCTCTAGGACACGCCGGGGCTACACCTTC,CASSSRTRRGYTF
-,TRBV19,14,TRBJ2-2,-,TGTGCCAGTAGGACTAGTCCGAACACCGGGGAGCTGTTTTTT,CASRTSPNTGELFF
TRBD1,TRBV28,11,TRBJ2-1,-,TGTGCCAGCAGTTTCAGGGGGCTGCAGTTCTTC,CASSFRGLQFF
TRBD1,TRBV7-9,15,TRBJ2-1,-,TGTGCCAGCACCCCACGGGGACAGAGTTTCAATGAGCAGTTCTTC,CASTPRGQSFNEQFF
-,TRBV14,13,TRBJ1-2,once,TGTGCCAGCAGCCCCTTAGAGTCCTACGGCTACACCTTC,CASSPLESYGYTF
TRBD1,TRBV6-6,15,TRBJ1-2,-,TGTGCCAGCAGTGCCGACAGGGTAGCGATCGGCGGCTACACCTTC,CASSADRVAIGGYTF
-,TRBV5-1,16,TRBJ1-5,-,TGCGCCAGCAGCTCACAGTGGGGGGGGCGATTTCAGCCCCAGCATTTT,CASSSQWGGRFQPQHF
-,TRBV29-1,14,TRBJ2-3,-,TGCAGCGTGGAGGGAGACTTGGGGGTCGATACGCAGTATTTT,CSVEGDLGVDTQYF
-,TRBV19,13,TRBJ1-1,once,TGTGCCAGTAGTATAGCGGGTTTCACTGAAGCTTTCTTT,CASSIAGFTEAFF
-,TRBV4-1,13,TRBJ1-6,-,TGCGCCAGCAGCCGGGGAGAAAATTCACCCCTCCACTTT,CASSRGENSPLHF
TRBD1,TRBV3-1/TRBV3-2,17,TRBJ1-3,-,TGTGCCAGCAGCCATGGCCTAGACAGGGCGTCAGGAAACACCATATATTTT,CASSHGLDRASGNTIYF
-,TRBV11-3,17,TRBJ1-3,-,TGTGCCAGCAGCTTAGATCGTGAGCCGTCTCGGGGAAACACCATATATTTT,CASSLDREPSRGNTIYF
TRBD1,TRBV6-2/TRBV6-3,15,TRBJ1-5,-,TGTGCCAGCAGTAGGAGGACAGGGGGCAATCAGCCCCAGCATTTT,CASSRRTGGNQPQHF
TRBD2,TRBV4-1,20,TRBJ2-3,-,TGCGCCAGCAGCCGATACGATCTAGCGGGGGGGCGTTGGCCCCCAGATACGCAGTATTTT,CASSRYDLAGGRWPPDTQYF